The clone carrying this T cell receptor (beta chain) was seen ten or more times. What was amplified from RNA transcripts were TCR beta CDR3 regions. First-round RT-PCR with HTBI primers amplified the TCR CDR3 region. MiXCR, run by TCRdb on the multiplex PCR reads, gives a single entry per CDR3 protein. The repertoire has approximately 630,000 distinct CDR3 sequences, under 20% of them found once; the top ten carry 3.8%. The sample belongs to a study of T cells in Graves' hyperthyroidism and ophthalmopathy. The germline gives CDR1 SGHAT, CDR2 FQNNGV. Trimming pared 3 bases from V and 2 bases from J, leaving 17 bases between. The CDR3 sequence is 16 residues long.

The chain recombines TRBV11-2 with TRBJ2-7; TRBD1 might be the D (6 bases). This TCR was recovered from a woman in her thirties with Graves' hyperthyroidism. The specimen sequenced was blood. The CDR3 DNA sequence: TGTGCCAGCAGCTTCTACGACAGGCGGCGCCCCTACGAGCAGTACTTC. Translation: CASSFYDRRRPYEQYF.